What follows are 5 T cell receptor beta chains derived from one specimen sequenced in a study of shared clonotypes between healthy human individuals. Measured with immunoSEQ multiplex PCR; TCRdb has only the in-frame clones, and not every one. The sample lists nearly 2 million clones, around 96% occurring once. Naive CD8 cells lacked CD45RO, underwent positive selection for CCR7 and left out terminally differentiated effector memory CD45RA+ cells. Sequenced input: naive CD8+ T cells sorted from blood. Receptors were obtained from a man aged 18 to 30 in good health.

In the case of this clone: This same CDR3 is encoded by further DNA sequences in the sample. This rearrangement joins TRBV6-1 to TRBJ2-7; 9 bases line up with TRBD1. With V trimmed by 6 bases and J by 4 bases, 4 bases remained unmatched. Germline CDR1 reads MNHNS; CDR2 reads SASEGT. The CDR3 spans 13 residues. The CDR3 DNA reads as TGTGCCAGCAGGAACAGGGGGCCGTACGAGCAGTACTTC. Encoded protein: CASRNRGPYEQYF.

With regard to this clone: In the same sample, other DNA sequences code for this CDR3. The chain couples TRBV27 to TRBJ1-5; 8 bases map to TRBD1. V trimming: 6 bases; J trimming: 4 bases; junction bases outside the gene matches: 5. Germline CDR1 and CDR2: MNHEY and SMNVEV (reference sequence). The CDR3 length is 14 residues. The CDR3 sequence is CASSGTGDNQPQHF. The CDR3 nucleotides read TGTGCCAGCAGCGGGACAGGCGATAATCAGCCCCAGCATTTT.

This chain connects TRBV9 to TRBJ1-1, with D possibly TRBD1 on 5 matching bases. The CDR3 runs to 13 residues. The V and J ends lost 4 bases and 11 bases respectively, with 18 bases between them. Per germline, CDR1 SGDLS and CDR2 YYNGEE. DNA of the CDR3: TGTGCCAGCAGCTCAGATGATTCAGGGATGGCTTTCTTT. Translating it yields CASSSDDSGMAFF.

This chain links TRBV4-3 with TRBJ2-7, with D possibly being TRBD2 (5 bases). Trimming cost V 0 bases and J 0 bases, with 18 bases left between them. Germline CDR1 and CDR2: LGHNA and YSLEER. The CDR3 sequence is 18 residues long. The CDR3 region is CASSQEWGLAGSSYEQYF. The DNA for the CDR3 is TGCGCCAGCAGCCAAGAGTGGGGTCTGGCGGGCAGCTCCTACGAGCAGTACTTC.

The rearrangement uses TRBV4-1 and TRBJ1-1; 8 bases line up with TRBD1. Germline V gene data show CDR1 as MGHRA and CDR2 as YSYEKL. V gave up 0 bases and J gave up 4 bases; unmatched junction bases: 4. The CDR3 is 15 amino acids. The CDR3 spells CASSQDPGGLTEAFF. In DNA form, the CDR3 reads TGCGCCAGCAGCCAAGATCCAGGGGGCCTCACTGAAGCTTTCTTT.